The entry below describes one T cell receptor beta chain. CDR1 is SGHTA and CDR2 is FQGNSA in the germline V gene. With V trimmed by 2 bases and J by 8 bases, 12 bases remained unmatched. This CDR3 region has 18 residues. This record comes from a study of control samples from healthy donors and cancer patients. The repertoire was sequenced with immunoSEQ multiplex PCR; TCRdb's copy has only in-frame clones and lacks some. The sample consists of under 150,000 clones, less than 90% of them appearing once. The sequencing input was blood. The TCR sequence derives from a woman aged 25-40 years in good health. The chain uses TRBV7-2 and TRBJ2-1; 13 bases match TRBD2. In nucleotides, the CDR3 is TGTGCCAGCAGCTTAATGAGAGGACTAGCGGGAGTCCCCCATGAGCAGTTCTTC. It translates to CASSLMRGLAGVPHEQFF.